These T cell receptor beta chains were read from a single sample in a study of early T cells in non-severe SARS-CoV-2 infection. TCRdb ran MiXCR on the 5' RACE reads and lists one entry per CDR3 protein. The table records roughly 75,000 distinct CDR3 sequences, around 11% of them present only once. The sequenced sample consisted of whole blood. These receptors were collected from an adult who was a healthcare worker with PCR-confirmed SARS-CoV-2 infection or an uninfected control (not recorded which). Both conserved end residues are part of each CDR3. D genes are given only for firm matches. Size is omitted from some rows. Given values are once, few, many or a class for expanded clones.

v_call	d_call	j_call	clone_size	cdr3_nt	cdr3_aa
TRBV6-6	NA	TRBJ1-6	many	TGTGCCAGCAGCCAGGGACCGCGTAATTCACCCCTCCACTTT	CASSQGPRNSPLHF
TRBV20-1	NA	TRBJ1-4	few	TGCAGTGCCTGGGGCAGCTCCGGGGAAAAACTGTTTTTT	CSAWGSSGEKLFF
TRBV7-8	NA	TRBJ2-2	few	TGTGCCAGCAGCTTAAAGGCGGGGGGGGAGCTGTTTTTT	CASSLKAGGELFF
TRBV21-1	NA	TRBJ2-1	few	TGTGCCAGCAGCCCTCGTAGGCTGGGCGAGCCATCCTACAATGAGCAGTTCTTC	CASSPRRLGEPSYNEQFF
TRBV11-2	NA	TRBJ1-5	few	TGTGCCAGCAGCCTAGCCAGTAGCAATCAGCCCCAGCATTTT	CASSLASSNQPQHF
TRBV27	TRBD2	TRBJ2-5	many	TGTGCCAGCAGTTTAAGGAGGCTAGGACTAGCGGGGCTGGAGACCCAGTACTTC	CASSLRRLGLAGLETQYF
TRBV29-1	NA	TRBJ1-1	few	TGCAGCGTCTCCAACACTGAAGCTTTCTTT	CSVSNTEAFF
TRBV12-3/TRBV12-4	NA	TRBJ2-2	many	TGTGCCAGCAGTTTAGGCAGTTACACCGGGGAGCTGTTTTTT	CASSLGSYTGELFF
TRBV6-5	NA	TRBJ2-5	NA	TGTGCCAGCAGACCCGTAAAGACAGGAAGACAAGAGACCCAGTACTTC	CASRPVKTGRQETQYF
TRBV6-1	NA	TRBJ2-5	many	TGTGCCAGCAGTGCTAATTTTGTCGGGGGCAGGGGGGAGACCCAGTACTTC	CASSANFVGGRGETQYF
TRBV29-1	TRBD1	TRBJ2-2	few	TGCAGCGGCGGACAGGGGAACACCGGGGAGCTGTTTTTT	CSGGQGNTGELFF
TRBV27	TRBD1	TRBJ2-1	NA	TGTGCCAGCAGTCTACAGGACAGGGGGGGACCCTACAATGAGCAGTTCTTC	CASSLQDRGGPYNEQFF
TRBV20-1	NA	TRBJ1-5	many	TGCAGTGCTAGAATGCGAAGCAATCAGCCCCAGCATTTT	CSARMRSNQPQHF
TRBV3-1	NA	TRBJ1-5	few	TGTGCCAGCAGCCCAACAGGAGCTAATCAGCCCCAGCATTTT	CASSPTGANQPQHF
TRBV20-1	TRBD1	TRBJ2-2	many	TGCAGTGCTTTCGACAGGGGACGAAACACCGGGGAGCTGTTTTTT	CSAFDRGRNTGELFF
TRBV11-2	NA	TRBJ1-1	many	TGTGCCAGCAGCTTAGGGTCCTGGAACACTGAAGCTTTCTTT	CASSLGSWNTEAFF
TRBV10-3	TRBD1	TRBJ2-3	few	TGTGCGATCAGGGGGCGAGGAGATACGCAGTATTTT	CAIRGRGDTQYF
TRBV27	NA	TRBJ1-1	many	TGTGCCAGCAGTTTAGGCCGAACGTCTGAAGCTTTCTTT	CASSLGRTSEAFF
TRBV9	NA	TRBJ1-2	many	TGTGCCAGCAGCGTAGGCCCACAGGAACTCTATGGCTACACCTTC	CASSVGPQELYGYTF
TRBV7-6	NA	TRBJ2-1	few	TGTGCCAGCAGCTCCATATATAAAACCTACAATGAGCAGTTCTTC	CASSSIYKTYNEQFF
TRBV10-2	TRBD1	TRBJ2-5	few	TGCGCCAGCAGTGAATCAGACAGGGATCAAGAGACCCAGTACTTC	CASSESDRDQETQYF
TRBV9	NA	TRBJ2-7	few	TGTGCCAGCAGCGTCAGGGGGGTTCCCTACGAGCAGTACTTC	CASSVRGVPYEQYF
TRBV12-3/TRBV12-4	TRBD1	TRBJ1-2	NA	TGTGCCAGCACCCGGACAGGGTACGGCTACACCTTC	CASTRTGYGYTF
TRBV19	TRBD2	TRBJ2-1	many	TGTGCCAGCCAAACCTTAGCGGGGGGCGACTCCTACAATGAGCAGTTCTTC	CASQTLAGGDSYNEQFF
TRBV12-2	NA	TRBJ1-4	many	TGTGCAAGTCGCACCTCCAAACAAAATGAAAAACTGTTTTTT	CASRTSKQNEKLFF
TRBV28	NA	TRBJ2-3	NA	TGTGCCAGCAGGCGCCAGGGACACATCACAGATACGCAGTATTTT	CASRRQGHITDTQYF
TRBV7-2	NA	TRBJ1-1	few	TGTGCCAGCAGCCTCCTACAGGACACTGAAGCTTTCTTT	CASSLLQDTEAFF
TRBV20-1	NA	TRBJ2-7	many	TGCAGTGCTAGAGATGTTGTAACCGAGCAGTACTTC	CSARDVVTEQYF
TRBV11-2	TRBD2	TRBJ2-5	few	TGTGCCAGCAGCTTATTCGGCGGGGGAGCCCAAGAGACCCAGTACTTC	CASSLFGGGAQETQYF
TRBV2	NA	TRBJ1-1	many	TGTGCCAGCAGTTTATACCGGGAACCGGCAACTGAAGCTTTCTTT	CASSLYREPATEAFF
TRBV6-2/TRBV6-3	NA	TRBJ2-6	many	TGTGCCAGCAGTTCTTGGGGAACTGGGGCCAACGTCCTGACTTTC	CASSSWGTGANVLTF
TRBV5-1	TRBD1	TRBJ1-2	many	TGCGCCAGCAGTCTCGGGGACAGTACGAAGTCTAACTATGGCTACACCTTC	CASSLGDSTKSNYGYTF
TRBV27	NA	TRBJ1-1	many	TGTGCCAGCCACAGGGTACAGGGCTCTCTCGTCACTGAAGCTTTCTTT	CASHRVQGSLVTEAFF
TRBV7-6	NA	TRBJ2-1	few	TGTGCCAGCAGTTTTCGGGCAGGGAGTCCCTACAATGAGCAGTTCTTC	CASSFRAGSPYNEQFF
TRBV13	NA	TRBJ2-1	NA	TGTGCCAGCAGCTTAAGCCGTGACGAGCAGTTCTTC	CASSLSRDEQFF
TRBV2	NA	TRBJ2-7	NA	TGTGCCAGCAGTGAACCACTCAGCTACGAGCAGTACTTC	CASSEPLSYEQYF